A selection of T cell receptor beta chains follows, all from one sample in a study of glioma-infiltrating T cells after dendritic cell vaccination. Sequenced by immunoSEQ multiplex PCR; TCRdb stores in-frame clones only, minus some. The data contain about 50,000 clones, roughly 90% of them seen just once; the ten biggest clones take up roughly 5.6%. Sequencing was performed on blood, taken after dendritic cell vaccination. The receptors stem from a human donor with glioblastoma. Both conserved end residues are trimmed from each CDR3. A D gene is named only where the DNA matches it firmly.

ASSLGVRDRGTGELF | TRBD1 | TRBV5-1
ASSSYTQGSYEQY | . | TRBV5-1
ASSGEIGTGELF | . | TRBV5-6
ASSGTSGRANEQF | TRBD2 | TRBV9
AWSWGLGDEQY | . | TRBV30
ASSQSGQDNSPLH | . | TRBV2
AISGTASNQPQH | . | TRBV10-3
ASSLGTGGFGAF | TRBD1 | TRBV28
ASSLRYNTEAF | . | TRBV19
ASSLPSGRDEETQY | TRBD2 | TRBV7-4
ASSLDRGSNQPQH | TRBD1 | TRBV5-4
ASSVDITTEAF | . | TRBV5-1
ASSPRTSGNTGELF | TRBD2 | TRBV5-4
ASTRQSTDTQY | . | TRBV28
AIRGQGGAAGNTIY | . | TRBV10-3
ATAPPASGRYEQY | TRBD2 | TRBV28
ASSLRGLMGDSRTDTQY | . | TRBV7-3
ASSSGTSGTWLINEQF | TRBD2 | TRBV7-9
ASSLGTLLSSGNTIY | . | TRBV5-1
SADRGTEAF | TRBD1 | TRBV29-1
ASSVGSGASYEQY | . | TRBV9
ASSLSGLLNTEAF | . | TRBV5-1
ASSNRGQQPQH | TRBD1 | TRBV6-1
ATSLGGYT | . | TRBV28
ASRSTGDLLGYNEQF | . | TRBV7-9
ASRTSGRSSYNEQF | TRBD2 | TRBV28
ASSLEPGTGGGNTIY | TRBD1 | TRBV5-1
ASRGTIGPRVNSPLH | . | TRBV2
ASRPTSGREKETQY | TRBD2 | TRBV2
ASSLVSGRSADTQY | TRBD2 | TRBV7-2
ASSSLGLAGEQY | TRBD2 | TRBV27
ASSPRTDGNTIY | . | TRBV7-8
ASSSPPEGNQPQH | . | TRBV28
ASRLTGNPYEQY | . | TRBV28
ASSFDLAGFDEQF | TRBD2 | TRBV7-2
SVRGSQTRTDTQY | . | TRBV29-1
ASSSERNGIYGYT | . | TRBV28
ASSVRQNTDTQY | . | TRBV2
ASSKGDRGPTYEQY | . | TRBV21-1
SVVVRASYEQY | . | TRBV29-1
ASKTGQASSGIYGYT | TRBD1 | TRBV19
ASSEEAGNTIY | . | TRBV9
ASRGTNTGELF | . | TRBV6-5
ASSVSGPLARQF | . | TRBV9
ASSLRAGLAIDEQY | TRBD2 | TRBV7-6
SVIGTGGYGMNGYT | TRBD1 | TRBV29-1
ASASLAPTGNQPQH | . | TRBV2
ASSLWPGANYGYT | . | TRBV7-3
ASSLVDAGGGYT | . | TRBV5-1